The sequence of this T cell receptor beta chain was determined in a study of OX40 agonist ivuxolimab in advanced cancers. Looking at the study overall: Ivuxolimab was an agonistic, fully human IgG2 monoclonal antibody directed against OX40 (CD134), a costimulatory receptor. Intravenous ivuxolimab was administered to patients every 2 weeks at six dose levels: 0.01, 0.1, 0.3, 1.5, 3 and 10 mg/kg. Of the roughly 52 dose-escalation patients, hepatocellular carcinoma was present in about 20, melanoma in roughly 15, renal cell carcinoma in 9 and head and neck cancer in 9. In the dose-escalation cohort, around four fifths of patients were male, and the mean age was approximately 60 years with a range of roughly 20 to 79. Prior anti-PD-1, anti-PD-L1 or anti-CTLA-4 therapy was permitted, and checkpoint inhibitors had been received by less than 45% of dose-escalation patients. Partial responses were achieved by three dose-escalation patients, of whom one had hepatocellular carcinoma and two had cutaneous melanoma. Peripheral TCRbeta sequencing aimed to test whether ivuxolimab altered TCR sequence diversity and caused clonal T-cell expansion. The monotherapy dose-escalation portion (N = 52 patients) of the phase I ivuxolimab trial is reported in the paper.

For this clone: Its antigen is currently not known. The sample holds no much larger clone one base away, and base qualities are not on file.

The paper as a whole reports these results and caveats: The antigen specificity of the peripheral T cells that underwent clonal expansion was not determined. Low levels of normalized T-cell clonal expansion were also seen in some patients who did not respond. After ivuxolimab, expanded clones were on average more numerous among CD8+ T cells than among CD4+ T cells. Partial responders in the 0.1-3.0 mg/kg groups had among the lowest normalized peripheral clonal expansion, especially among CD8+ T cells. At doses from 0.1 to 3.0 mg/kg, clonal expansion was seen in both CD4+ and CD8+ blood T cells between baseline and week 6.

The trial excluded patients who had a history of autoimmune disease or were on systemic immunosuppression. Peripheral blood for TCR sequencing was drawn from every dose cohort at baseline, at cycle 4 day 1 and at cycle 7 day 1. The samples were taken from a phase I, first-in-human, multicenter, open-label dose-escalation trial of ivuxolimab. The trial enrolled adults with locally advanced or metastatic head and neck squamous cell, hepatocellular, melanoma or renal cell carcinoma. Before TCR sequencing, CD4+ T cells and CD8+ T cells from peripheral blood were sorted into separate populations. From the cysteine up to the phenylalanine, the CDR3 has a length of 15 residues. Of the read, only the CDR3 DNA is kept; its 45 bases are in frame from base 1. Per the germline V gene, SGHRS is the CDR1 and YFSETQ is the CDR2. Trimming leaves V shorter by 4 bases and J shorter by 0 bases, with the junction holding 3 bases beyond the gene matches.

For sequencing of the TCRbeta CDR3 region, genomic DNA was extracted from the sorted cells. The immunoSEQ Assay was used to sequence the TCRbeta CDR3 regions. Imported from immuneACCESS, the table was reduced by TCRdb to in-frame sequences with V and J called. These copies leave out some clones; in studies compared against another copy, an unresolved V gene accounts for under half, and the cause of the remainder is not known. The sample table lists approximately 63,000 clones, 70% to 90% of them with a count of one. The ten largest clones capture roughly 1.1% of the sample. This chain is built from TRBV5-1 and TRBJ2-3; 9 central bases correspond to TRBD2. This sample comprised CD4+ or CD8+ T cells sorted from blood, obtained in a trial of the OX40 agonist ivuxolimab. The sequence derives from an adult with an advanced solid tumor such as melanoma, head and neck, liver or kidney cancer. This receptor has the CDR3 CASSGLAPSTDTQYF. At the DNA level, the sequence is TGCGCCAGCAGCGGACTAGCGCCTAGCACAGATACGCAGTATTTT.